This T cell receptor beta chain was profiled in a study of blood T cell repertoires in COVID-19. Study background: There were acute and convalescent COVID-19 samples, and they came from the United States, Italy and Spain.

On this clone: One end of the junction fails to match germline, which may point to a read error.

Sequencing used immunoSEQ multiplex PCR; TCRdb keeps in-frame clones, though not all of them. The table includes more than 55,000 clones, 70% to 90% detected once. The CDR3 runs to 13 residues. CDR1 and CDR2 (germline): SNHLY, FYNNEI. Sequencing was carried out using peripheral blood. The chain uses TRBV2 and TRBJ1-2; no clear D. This clonotype was obtained from a woman older than 75 with acute or convalescent COVID-19. The CDR3 sequence: CATSFEGDYGYTF. The DNA for the CDR3 is TGTGCCACCAGTTTTGAGGGAGACTATGGCTACACCTTC.